The clone carrying this TCR beta chain was seen a few times. The record originates from a study of blood T cell repertoires in COVID-19. The ends were cut back, 5 bases at V and 2 bases at J, with 9 bases in the middle. Germline CDR1 reads MDHEN; CDR2 reads SYDVKM. This CDR3 has 13 amino acids. The data were produced by immunoSEQ multiplex PCR, yet TCRdb's version contains in-frame clones alone and is incomplete. The sample lists about 400,000 clones, about 90% occurring once. The sequenced sample was PBMCs or T cells enriched from blood (not recorded which). The clonotype was recovered from a woman aged 25 to 39 who had recovered from COVID-19. V gene TRBV28 combines with J gene TRBJ1-2; possibly TRBD1 for D (5 bases). DNA of the CDR3: TGTGCCAGCAGTCAGGGCGTAAACTATGGCTACACCTTC. It encodes CASSQGVNYGYTF.